This T cell receptor (beta chain) is drawn from a study of blood T cell repertoires in COVID-19. About this clone: Germline is not matched at one junction end, which may reflect a read error.

The CDR3 covers 16 residues. Germline V CDR1 and CDR2: SNHLY, FYNNEI. The data were produced by immunoSEQ multiplex PCR, yet TCRdb's version contains in-frame clones alone and is incomplete. Of 150,000 to 200,000 clones in the sample, about 83% were seen once. Cohorts were assigned according to the clinical history that participants reported. This chain connects TRBV2 to TRBJ1-3; perhaps TRBD1 as D (6 bases). Sequenced: PBMCs or T cells enriched from blood (not recorded which). This clonotype was obtained from a woman in her fifties or sixties in a cohort exposed to, infected with or recovered from COVID-19 (not recorded which). The DNA of the CDR3 is TGTGCCAGCAGGGAAGGACAGCAATTCTCTGGAAACACCATATATTTT. Translated: CASREGQQFSGNTIYF.